One sample yielded the 9 T cell receptor beta chains listed below, sequenced in a study of T-cell reconstitution after alpha-beta-depleted transplantation in children. Unique molecular identifiers were used in preparing the TCRbeta library. TCRdb itself ran the PCR reads through MiXCR, one entry per CDR3 protein. Of hundreds of thousands of distinct CDR3 sequences detected, 13% appear once; the ten largest clones hold roughly 4.5%. The sequenced sample was PBMCs, obtained from the stem cell graft. These receptors all come from a human donor who donated a stem cell graft to a child with Fanconi anemia.

This clonotype was detected only a few times. V and J are TRBV5-6 and TRBJ2-7; D unresolved. The CDR3 loop spans 14 amino acids. In germline, CDR1 is SGHDT, CDR2 YYEEEE. Trimming took 4 bases from V and 1 from J, leaving 12 bases between them. The CDR3 DNA reads TGTGCCAGCAGCCAATTGAGGAGATCCTACGAGCAGTACGTC. Protein product: CASSQLRRSYEQYV.

This clonotype was counted a few times. The chain recombines TRBV5-1 with TRBJ2-1; the match to TRBD1 covers 9 bases. The CDR3 has 16 residues. The V gene's germline CDR1 is SGHRS and CDR2 YFSETQ. V lost 0 bases to trimming and J lost 8 bases; unmatched junction nucleotides: 9. CDR3 residues: CASSLGGTGIVYEQFF. The CDR3 DNA is TGCGCCAGCAGCTTGGGCGGGACAGGGATTGTTTATGAGCAGTTCTTC.

This clonotype came up many times. The chain carries TRBV7-9 and TRBJ2-3; D gene ambiguous. This CDR3 is built from 12 residues. CDR1 and CDR2 (germline): SEHNR, FQNEAQ (reference sequence). Trimming cost V 5 bases and J 3 bases, with 6 bases left between them. CDR3 protein: CASSPRTDTQYF. For the CDR3, the DNA is TGTGCCAGCAGCCCCCGTACAGATACGCAGTATTTT.

This clonotype was found a few times. The chain joins TRBV14 to TRBJ2-3, with D hard to call. The CDR3 covers 16 residues. The germline V gene encodes CDR1 SGHDN and CDR2 FVKESK. Trimming pared 6 bases from V and 0 bases from J, leaving 16 bases between. Here the CDR3 reads CASSRAHLLSTDTQYF. The CDR3 nucleotides read TGTGCCAGCAGTCGGGCCCATCTTTTAAGCACAGATACGCAGTATTTT.

The gene calls are TRBV20-1 and TRBJ2-5; 9 bases align to TRBD2. The CDR3 consists of 15 residues. Trimming took 0 bases from V and 6 from J; bases not matched to a gene: 8. Per the germline V gene, CDR1 is DFQATT and CDR2 is SNEGSKA (reference sequence). CDR3: CSAREASGARKTQYF. For the CDR3, the DNA is TGCAGTGCTAGAGAGGCTAGCGGGGCTAGGAAGACCCAGTACTTC.

This clonotype was found a few times. The chain combines TRBV7-6 with TRBJ2-2; the match to TRBD1 covers 8 bases. The germline gives CDR1 SGHVS, CDR2 FNYEAQ. Trimming at V came to 4 bases and at J to 2 bases, leaving 6 bases not matched to a gene. The CDR3 spans 16 residues. CDR3 protein: CASSSIGQGNTGELFF. CDR3 in DNA: TGTGCCAGCAGCTCCATAGGACAGGGAAACACCGGGGAGCTGTTTTTT.

This clonotype was picked up many times. V gene TRBV28 combines with J gene TRBJ1-1, with D maybe TRBD1 (5 bases). Trimming stripped 8 bases from V and 0 bases from J, with 16 bases between. CDR1 MDHEN and CDR2 SYDVKM come from the germline V gene. This CDR3 spans 15 amino acids. The CDR3 is CASQDRGPMNTEAFF. The CDR3 DNA is TGTGCCAGCCAAGACAGAGGCCCTATGAACACTGAAGCTTTCTTT.

This chain connects TRBV11-2 to TRBJ1-3, with D unclear. The CDR3 runs 16 residues. Germline lookup yields CDR1 SGHAT and CDR2 FQNNGV. V shed 1 base and J shed 0 bases, with 10 bases lying between them. In DNA, the CDR3 is TGTGCCAGCAGCTTAGGGACGGCAAACTCTGGAAACACCATATATTTT. Translation gives CASSLGTANSGNTIYF.

Details on this clonotype: A much larger clone differs by one base, so this may be a read error. J is TRBJ2-7 and V is TRBV7-9, with D perhaps TRBD2 (5 bases). CDR3 length equals 14 residues. Germline values: CDR1 SEHNR, CDR2 FQNEAQ (reference sequence). The CDR3 coding sequence is TGTGCCACCAGGCCCCTGAGGGAAGCCTACGAGCGGTACTTC. Translation: CATRPLREAYERYF.